The 27 T cell receptor beta chains below all came from one sample that was sequenced in a study of PD-1 and CTLA-4 blockade in melanoma. Profiled with immunoSEQ multiplex PCR; TCRdb holds only in-frame clones, not every one. This table has tens of thousands of clones, less than 90% appearing once. Sequenced material: CD8+ T cells from peripheral blood, taken from a patient given anti-PD-1 treatment. The receptors here all came from a human donor with melanoma.

The chain has TRBV30 and TRBJ2-2, with TRBD1 as a possible D gene (5 bases). Trimming pared 0 bases from V and 3 bases from J, leaving 8 bases between. This CDR3 contains 14 residues. Germline-derived CDR1 and CDR2 are GTSNPN and SVGIG (reference sequence). The CDR3 loop reads CAWSVQVYTGELFF. As DNA, the CDR3 is TGTGCCTGGAGTGTACAGGTGTACACCGGGGAGCTGTTTTTT.

The chain carries TRBV28 and TRBJ2-1; D ambiguous. Germline-derived CDR1 and CDR2 are MDHEN and SYDVKM. This CDR3 region has 11 residues. The V end lost 7 bases, the J end lost 7 bases, and 8 bases lay between the germline ends. CDR3 DNA sequence: TGTGCCAGCACCTCACCTAATGAGCAGTTCTTC. Its protein product is CASTSPNEQFF.

V usage is TRBV5-1 and J usage is TRBJ1-4; possible D gene TRBD1, 6 bases. This CDR3 contains 14 residues. CDR1 and CDR2 from the germline V gene are SGHRS and YFSETQ. The V gene lost 6 bases and the J gene lost 8 bases, with 17 bases spanning the gap. DNA of the CDR3: TGCGCCAGCACCCCCGACGGGGGCCAGGAAAAACTGTTTTTT. It yields the protein CASTPDGGQEKLFF.

This chain joins TRBV28 and TRBJ2-7; D ambiguous. The V gene's germline CDR1 is MDHEN and CDR2 SYDVKM. V was clipped by 6 bases and J by 5 bases, with 20 bases between them. The CDR3 consists of 15 residues. The DNA of the CDR3 is TGTGCCAGCAGCCGAATGATCGGACCCAGCAACGAGCAGTACTTC. The encoded protein is CASSRMIGPSNEQYF. The full variable domain, with the rest looked up from reference TRBV28 and TRBJ2-7, is DVKVTQSSRYLVKRTGEKVFLECVQDMDHENMFWYRQDPGLGLRLIYFSYDVKMKEKGDIPEGYSVSREKKERFSLILESASTNQTSMYLCASSRMIGPSNEQYFGPGTRLTVT.

The gene calls are TRBV6-2 or TRBV6-3 and TRBJ1-1; D unresolved. CDR3 length: 14 amino acids. Trimming removed 2 bases at V and 0 bases at J, with 7 bases between. From germline, CDR1 is MNHEY and CDR2 SVGEGT. This CDR3 is CASSYGGVNTEAFF. The CDR3, as DNA: TGTGCCAGCAGTTACGGTGGGGTGAACACTGAAGCTTTCTTT.

J is TRBJ1-2 and V is TRBV7-3, with D unresolved. The CDR3 has 16 amino acids. Trimming removed 2 bases from V and 8 bases from J, with 21 bases in between. Germline assignment: CDR1 SGHTA and CDR2 FQGTGA. CDR3 protein: CASSLSPGRTQEGYTF. The CDR3 coding sequence is TGTGCCAGCAGCTTATCCCCCGGCCGAACTCAGGAGGGCTACACCTTC.

This clone was observed a handful of times. This chain uses TRBV10-3 with TRBJ2-5; perhaps TRBD2 as D (6 bases). Between the trimmed V and J ends, which lost 4 bases and 0 bases, there was a span of 9 bases. Germline loops: CDR1 ENHRY, CDR2 SYGVKD. The CDR3 runs 14 residues. The CDR3 nucleotides are TGTGCCATCAGTGCGGAGGGGCACCAAGAGACCCAGTACTTC. Amino acid sequence: CAISAEGHQETQYF.

J is TRBJ2-1 and V is TRBV4-3; 12 bases map to TRBD2. After removal of 2 bases from V and 3 bases from J, the junction contained 5 bases not matched to a gene. Per germline, CDR1 LGHNA and CDR2 YSLEER. The CDR3 loop spans 17 amino acids. The CDR3 nucleotides are TGCGCCAGCAGCCAATCGACTAGCGGGGGACTCTACAATGAGCAGTTCTTC. Residues: CASSQSTSGGLYNEQFF.

This chain links TRBV28 with TRBJ2-7, with 11 bases aligning to TRBD2. This CDR3 region has 15 residues. The germline V gene encodes CDR1 MDHEN and CDR2 SYDVKM. With 8 bases clipped from V and 4 bases from J, the junction kept 10 bases outside the gene matches. The CDR3 loop is CASSQGVAGGYEQYF. In DNA, the CDR3 is TGTGCCAGCTCCCAAGGGGTAGCGGGGGGGTACGAGCAGTACTTC.

The CDR3 DNA is TGTGCCAGCAGCTTAGCCAGCGGGGGGGCGACAGATACGCAGTATTTT. It is translated as CASSLASGGATDTQYF. V is TRBV7-8 and J is TRBJ2-3, with 10 bases matching TRBD2. The CDR3 sequence is 16 residues long. V was clipped by 0 bases and J by 3 bases; unmatched bases: 3. CDR1 is SGHVS, CDR2 FQNEAQ, per germline.

This clone was picked up one time. The rearrangement joins TRBV5-1 to TRBJ2-3, with 7 bases matching TRBD1. The CDR3 runs to 16 residues. Trimming removed 3 bases from V and 2 bases from J; junction bases left unmatched: 9. The germline CDR1 and CDR2 sequences are SGHRS and YFSETQ. DNA for the CDR3: TGCGCCAGCAGCTCCGAGGGGACAGCTTACACAGATACGCAGTATTTT. Translated, it gives CASSSEGTAYTDTQYF. The variable domain in full, completed from reference TRBV5-1 and TRBJ2-3, reads KAGVTQTPRYLIKTRGQQVTLSCSPISGHRSVSWYQQTPGQGLQFLFEYFSETQRNKGNFPGRFSGRQFSNSRSEMNVSTLELGDSALYLCASSSEGTAYTDTQYFGPGTRLTVL.

V is TRBV5-8 and J is TRBJ1-4; D gene unclear. The CDR3 is made up of 18 amino acids. Germline CDR1 SGHTS, CDR2 YDEGEE. Trimming removed 0 bases from V and 0 bases from J, with 15 bases in between. In DNA form, the CDR3 reads TGTGCCAGCAGCTTGGCCGTAGATTGGGCAGCAACTAATGAAAAACTGTTTTTT. Protein product: CASSLAVDWAATNEKLFF.

The chain joins TRBV5-6 to TRBJ2-1; no firm D call. Germline-derived CDR1 and CDR2 are SGHDT and YYEEEE. This CDR3 is built from 13 residues. Trimming removed 0 bases from V and 9 bases from J, with 10 bases in between. The CDR3 DNA reads TGTGCCAGCAGCTTGGCCGTAGGTTTTGAGCAGTTCTTC. Protein product: CASSLAVGFEQFF.

The gene calls are TRBV5-1 and TRBJ1-2; the match to TRBD1 covers 10 bases. Germline V gives CDR1 SGHRS, CDR2 YFSETQ. J was trimmed by 2 bases and V by 2 bases; bases with no gene match: 9. This CDR3 is 17 amino acids long. The CDR3 DNA reads as TGCGCCAGCAGCTTAGGTTCGGGGACAGGGGCCAACTATGGCTACACCTTC. Translated, it gives CASSLGSGTGANYGYTF.

The genes are TRBV6-2 or TRBV6-3 and TRBJ1-5, with D possibly matching TRBD1 (5 bases). The CDR3 consists of 14 residues. V shed 5 bases and J shed 6 bases, with 14 bases lying between them. Germline V gene data show CDR1 as MNHEY and CDR2 as SVGEGT. CDR3 DNA: TGTGCCAGCAGTGCCACCGGGACGGGTCAGCCCCAGCATTTT. As protein: CASSATGTGQPQHF.

V gene TRBV15 combines with J gene TRBJ2-3, with 9 bases that match TRBD2. The CDR3 sequence is 16 residues long. CDR1 is LNHNV and CDR2 is YYDKDF in the germline V gene (reference sequence). Trimming at V came to 5 bases and at J to 0 bases, leaving 6 bases not matched to a gene. CDR3 in amino acids: CATSPRGGASTDTQYF. Written as DNA, the CDR3 is TGTGCCACCAGCCCACGCGGGGGGGCAAGCACAGATACGCAGTATTTT.

The chain joins TRBV6-5 to TRBJ1-4; possibly TRBD1 for D (6 bases). Between the trimmed V and J ends, which lost 6 bases and 0 bases, there was a span of 8 bases. The germline CDR1 and CDR2 sequences are MNHEY and SVGAGI. The CDR3 is 14 amino acids. For the CDR3, the DNA is TGTGCCAGCAGCCGGACAGCAACTAATGAAAAACTGTTTTTT. Protein product: CASSRTATNEKLFF.

The chain couples TRBV5-5 to TRBJ1-5, with D maybe TRBD1 (5 bases). Looked up from germline, CDR1 is SGHKS and CDR2 is YYEKEE (reference sequence). The CDR3 runs 16 residues. Trimming took 2 bases from V and 3 from J, leaving 15 bases between them. CDR3 DNA: TGTGCCAGCAGCTTAGGGGTGGCAGGGCTCAATCAGCCCCAGCATTTT. This translates into CASSLGVAGLNQPQHF.

The CDR3 DNA is TGCGCCAGCAGGTCCGGGACAGGGGACACCGGGGAGCTGTTTTTT. Translated, it gives CASRSGTGDTGELFF. The V call is TRBV5-1, the J call TRBJ2-2; 10 nucleotides line up with TRBD1. Germline V lookup: CDR1 SGHRS, CDR2 YFSETQ. V lost 5 bases, J lost 3 bases, and 4 bases stayed unmatched. The CDR3 spans 15 residues.

The chain couples TRBV7-9 to TRBJ1-5, with 7 bases aligning to TRBD1. The CDR3 loop spans 14 amino acids. Germline V gives CDR1 SEHNR, CDR2 FQNEAQ (reference sequence). After removal of 1 base from V and 6 bases from J, the junction contained 3 bases not matched to a gene. CDR3 coding DNA: TGTGCCAGCAGCTTAGGCAGGGGGAGTCAGCCCCAGCATTTT. Its translation: CASSLGRGSQPQHF. The full variable domain, with the rest looked up from reference TRBV7-9 and TRBJ1-5, is DTGVSQNPRHKITKRGQNVTFRCDPISEHNRLYWYRQTLGQGPEFLTYFQNEAQLEKSRLLSDRFSAERPKGSFSTLEIQRTEQGDSAMYLCASSLGRGSQPQHFGDGTRLSIL.

This chain links TRBV12-3 or TRBV12-4 with TRBJ1-2; unclear D gene. Trimming shortened V by 6 bases and J by 5 bases, and 10 bases separated the two germline ends. The CDR3 covers 12 residues. The CDR3 DNA sequence: TGTGCCAGCAGCCAGGCTCTATATGGCTACACCTTC. It encodes CASSQALYGYTF.

This chain uses TRBV6-5 with TRBJ2-3, with 9 bases identical to TRBD1. CDR1 is MNHEY, CDR2 SVGAGI, per germline. J lost 6 bases, V lost 5 bases, and 6 bases had no gene match. This CDR3 spans 14 amino acids. The CDR3 spells CASSLRDRVDTQYF. CDR3 nucleotide sequence: TGTGCCAGCAGTCTCCGGGACAGGGTCGATACGCAGTATTTT.

The chain couples TRBV19 to TRBJ1-5; D is undetermined. Per germline, CDR1 LNHDA and CDR2 SQIVND (reference sequence). The germline V and J ends were trimmed by 3 bases and 3 bases, with 12 bases remaining between them. This CDR3 region has 15 residues. This CDR3 is CASSMVDAYNQPQHF. In nucleotides, the CDR3 is TGTGCCAGTAGTATGGTGGACGCTTACAATCAGCCCCAGCATTTT. Full variable domain (remainder filled in from reference TRBV19 and TRBJ1-5): DGGITQSPKYLFRKEGQNVTLSCEQNLNHDAMYWYRQDPGQGLRLIYYSQIVNDFQKGDIAEGYSVSREKKESFPLTVTSAQKNPTAFYLCASSMVDAYNQPQHFGDGTRLSIL.

The genes are TRBV12-3 or TRBV12-4 and TRBJ2-7; TRBD2 is a possible D gene (6 bases). The CDR3 loop spans 13 amino acids. Trimming took 5 bases from V and 2 from J, leaving 10 bases between them. The CDR3 is CASSPRGPYEQYF. The CDR3 region has the DNA TGTGCCAGCAGTCCGCGGGGTCCCTACGAGCAGTACTTC.

The V call is TRBV15, the J call TRBJ2-7; D possibly uses TRBD1 or TRBD2 (5 bases each). V was cut by 5 bases and J by 1 base, with 12 bases left in between. Germline lookup yields CDR1 LNHNV and CDR2 YYDKDF (reference sequence). CDR3 length: 14 amino acids. CDR3 in amino acids: CATSSGTGSYEQYF. The DNA of the CDR3 is TGTGCCACCAGCTCAGGGACGGGGTCCTACGAGCAGTACTTC.

CDR3 protein: CASSLGQISEQYF. The CDR3 DNA follows: TGTGCCAGCAGTCTAGGACAGATTAGTGAGCAGTACTTC. V is TRBV27 and J is TRBJ2-7, with D perhaps TRBD1 (6 bases). The germline gives CDR1 MNHEY, CDR2 SMNVEV (reference sequence). V lost 5 bases and J lost 7, with 15 bases in between. CDR3 length equals 13 residues.

This rearrangement joins TRBV7-8 to TRBJ1-6; perhaps TRBD1 as D (5 bases). The CDR3 spans 16 residues. Germline V CDR1 and CDR2: SGHVS, FQNEAQ. V was trimmed by 3 bases and J by 7 bases, leaving 16 bases between them. CDR3 nucleotide sequence: TGTGCCAGCAGCTTGCCCAGACAGTTGCGCAATTCACCCCTCCACTTT. As protein: CASSLPRQLRNSPLHF.